This TCR beta chain stems from a study of regulatory T cells (dated by TCRdb to the late 2010s). The study in broad terms: Between CD3G-deficient patients and healthy controls, the study compared T-cell receptor beta repertoires in sorted regulatory T cells, conventional CD4+ T cells and CD8+ T cells.

The multiplex PCR used 52 forward TRBV primers and 13 reverse TRBJ primers, with assay-based and computational corrections for amplification bias. Rearranged TRB loci were amplified from genomic DNA by multiplex PCR within the immunoSEQ assay. Sequencing of the TRB amplicons was done on an Illumina HiSeq platform. As for the original processing: Custom algorithms error-filtered the raw sequences and aligned the raw sequences to reference gene sequences, after which the immunoSEQ online tools were used for analysis. Frequencies of productive and nonproductive TRB rearrangements were evaluated among both unique and total sequences. For TRB CDR3 positions 6 and 7, hydrophobicity together with amino acid composition served as the basis for assessing self-reactivity potential. For group comparisons, t tests, Mann-Whitney tests or two-way ANOVA were performed in Prism software. TCRdb stores this immuneACCESS table with in-frame sequences only. Part of the clones is absent; in the studies checked, under half of the shortfall reflects unresolved V genes, and no reason is known for the rest. The V and J calls and clone size were taken over from that table, and D and trimming were inferred from the DNA. This sample holds roughly 32,000 clones; 89% were observed only once. The ten top clones hold approximately 2.3% of the sample.

Study-wide conclusions, independent of this receptor: Repertoires from patients had restricted unique TRB V-J pairs and skewed V and J gene usage, with the strongest effect in regulatory T cells. Hydrophobic residues at CDR3 positions 6 and 7 were enriched in conventional CD4+ T cells from CD3G-deficient patients, which suggests more self-reactive specificities.

A note on this clone: The antigen it binds to is not known. It has no much larger one-base neighbor in the sample; base qualities were not kept.

Evidence of autoimmunity was found in all CD3G-deficient patients, and more severe autoimmunity was observed in two of the patients. At testing, patients were between 2 and 39 years old and showed lower naive and higher memory CD4+ and CD8+ T-cell proportions. CD4+ cells were FACS-sorted into CD25-high CD127-low regulatory T cells and CD25-low CD127-high conventional CD4+ T cells. The patient group comprised about six individuals with CD3G deficiency. An international network of physicians spanning the United States, Europe and Asia provided the patient samples and clinical data. Ficoll density separation was used to isolate peripheral blood mononuclear cells. From cysteine to phenylalanine, the CDR3 is 18 amino acids long. Of the read, only the CDR3 DNA is kept; its 54 bases are in frame from base 1. The germline V gene (reference sequence) gives CDR1 as MNHEY and CDR2 as SMNVEV. V lost 5 bases and J lost 0 bases, and the count of bases not matched to a germline gene is 9.

This clonotype was sampled from a young adult with CD3G deficiency. Material: conventional CD4+ T cells sorted from blood. The V and J genes are TRBV27 and TRBJ2-6, and 8 junctional nucleotides match TRBD1. At the DNA level, the sequence is TGTGCCAGCAGTCTTTACCGGGACAGGCTCTCTGGGGCCAACGTCCTGACTTTC. Its product reads: CASSLYRDRLSGANVLTF. Extended through the reference TRBV27 and TRBJ2-6 proteins, this CDR3 yields the full variable domain: EAQVTQNPRYLITVTGKKLTVTCSQNMNHEYMSWYRQDPGLGLRQIYYSMNVEVTDKGDVPEGYKVSRKEKRNFPLILESPSPNQTSLYFCASSLYRDRLSGANVLTFGAGSRLTVL.